This T cell receptor (beta chain) came from a study of cytomegalovirus exposure and HLA in healthy donors. Use of 60 Vbeta and 13 Jbeta primers characterized the PCR. TCRdb's copy holds only in-frame clones and misses some; the assay was immunoSEQ multiplex PCR. The sample includes more than 95,000 clones, roughly 18% of them seen just once. The CDR3 contains 15 residues. Germline CDR1 KGHSH, CDR2 LQKENI. The germline V and J ends were trimmed by 0 bases and 5 bases, with 10 bases remaining between them. Findings and caveats of the study: Despite most TCR sequences being rare, some public TCRs occurred in many donors. Reported performance of the classifier showed diagnosis of cytomegalovirus status with high specificity and sensitivity. A missense DCLRE1C variant was associated with V- and J-gene trimming of TCR beta chains in a later analysis, and an independent cohort replicated the association. In a later analysis, at a false discovery rate of 0.05, fewer than 20,000 TCR beta sequences matched HLA alleles.

Note on this clone: What it binds is unknown.

Material: PBMCs. This sequence joins TRBV18 and TRBJ1-4; possible D gene TRBD1, 6 bases. This sequence was found in a female donor in good health and CMV-seropositive. The CDR3 region has the DNA TGTGCCAGCTCACCACCGCCAGGGGAAAATGAAAAACTGTTTTTT. It is translated as CASSPPPGENEKLFF.